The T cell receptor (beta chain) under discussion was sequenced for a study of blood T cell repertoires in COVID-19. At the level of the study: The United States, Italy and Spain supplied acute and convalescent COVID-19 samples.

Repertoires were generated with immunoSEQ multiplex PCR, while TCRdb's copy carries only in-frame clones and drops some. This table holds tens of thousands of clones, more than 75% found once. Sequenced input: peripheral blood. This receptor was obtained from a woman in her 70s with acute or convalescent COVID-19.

The CDR3 here is CASSLELAGGESTDTQYF. The DNA of the CDR3 is TGTGCCAGCAGCTTAGAACTAGCGGGGGGGGAAAGCACAGATACGCAGTATTTT. The J gene is TRBJ2-3, the V gene TRBV7-2; 13 bases align to TRBD2. Germline loops: CDR1 SGHTA, CDR2 FQGNSA. The ends lost 1 base at V and 0 bases at J; junction bases unmatched: 4. The CDR3 is 18 amino acids.